Presented here are 5 T cell receptor beta chains from one specimen sequenced in a study of beta chain features in type 1 diabetes. Antigens for these TCRs are unknown. The whole isolated RNA underwent reverse transcription, so sequencing captured expressed TCRB transcripts. Clones were sequenced by immunoSEQ multiplex PCR, and TCRdb holds only the in-frame ones, with some missing. The sample yields 150,000 to 200,000 clones, roughly 9% seen once. Study results and caveats: Among all four CD4+ subsets, Type 1 diabetes patients had TCRB CDR3s that were moderately but significantly shorter.

Sequenced material: central memory CD4+ T cells from blood. All receptors derive from a woman aged 25 to 39 with type 1 diabetes.

This clone has a handful of counts. The sample has other DNA sequences that encode this CDR3 too. The CDR3 nucleotides read TGCGCCAGCAGCCAAGATAAGAGACAGGGGGGAACTGAAGCTTTCTTT. Translating gives CASSQDKRQGGTEAFF. The rearrangement links TRBV4-1 to TRBJ1-1; 9 nucleotides align to TRBD1. J gave up 5 bases and V 0 bases, and 7 bases lay outside the gene matches. CDR1 and CDR2 (germline): MGHRA, YSYEKL. This CDR3 comprises 16 residues.

V usage is TRBV18 and J usage is TRBJ1-5; D is unresolved. The CDR3 covers 14 residues. The germline V and J ends were trimmed by 4 bases and 4 bases, with 11 bases remaining between them. Germline assignment: CDR1 KGHSH and CDR2 LQKENI. The CDR3 region is CASSRDAGNQPQHF. DNA for the CDR3: TGTGCCAGCTCACGCGACGCGGGTAATCAGCCCCAGCATTTT.

This clone was counted between two and nine times. This sequence joins TRBV11-2 and TRBJ1-2; D possibly corresponds to TRBD1 (5 bases). CDR3 size: 15 residues. Looked up from germline, CDR1 is SGHAT and CDR2 is FQNNGV. Trimming removed 1 base at V and 4 bases at J, with 13 bases between. CDR3 region: CASSLGSGPGYGYTF. CDR3 DNA: TGTGCCAGCAGCTTAGGTTCAGGGCCTGGCTATGGCTACACCTTC.

CDR3: CASSSAQEQYF. The CDR3 nucleotides read TGCGCCAGCAGCTCAGCGCAGGAGCAGTACTTC. The rearrangement links TRBV5-1 to TRBJ2-7; D gene uncertain. The CDR3 is 11 residues long. The germline CDR1 and CDR2 sequences are SGHRS and YFSETQ. V gave up 3 bases and J gave up 7 bases, with 8 bases separating them.

The table lists this clone with a few counts. The rearrangement joins TRBV7-9 to TRBJ2-7; 8 bases match TRBD1. Germline V gene lookup returns CDR1 SEHNR and CDR2 FQNEAQ (reference sequence). The CDR3 spans 16 residues. Trimming at V came to 5 bases and at J to 0 bases, leaving 9 bases not matched to a gene. The CDR3 DNA follows: TGTGCCAGCAGCCCGGGTTTGGGACAGGTCTCCTACGAGCAGTACTTC. Amino acid sequence: CASSPGLGQVSYEQYF.